The T cell receptor (beta chain) under discussion was sequenced for a study of T cell responses to AZD1222 COVID-19 vaccine. As for the study in general: Pooled samples include second doses given at about 4 or 12 weeks. General study findings and limits: Without day 14 samples, only post-peak T cell repertoires were studied. Of the AZD1222 recipients, only five to seven were seropositive at baseline.

As for this clone: Its antigen is not identified.

CDR1 and CDR2 (germline): ENHRY, SYGVKD. V gave up 4 bases and J gave up 2 bases, with 17 bases separating them. The CDR3 has 16 amino acids. The repertoire was sequenced with immunoSEQ multiplex PCR; TCRdb's copy has only in-frame clones and lacks some. This repertoire shows about 140,000 clones, roughly 82% found once; its top ten account for roughly 3.9%. J is TRBJ2-5 and V is TRBV10-3, with D possibly matching TRBD2 (6 bases). The receptor was derived from an adult in good health. The sequences come from peripheral blood, collected on day 0 of AZD1222 vaccination. The CDR3 DNA sequence: TGTGCCATCAGTGTGGCCGAGCGGGCCGCTCAAGAGACCCAGTACTTC. It translates to CAISVAERAAQETQYF.